This T cell receptor beta chain was identified in a study of T cells after posttransplantation cyclophosphamide. Study-wide results and limits: Later blood repertoires were often dominated by clones from the donor CD8+ memory compartment.

A word on this clone: The target antigen is unknown.

The CDR3 spans 14 residues. Germline V lookup: CDR1 SGDLS, CDR2 YYNGEE. The V end lost 0 bases, the J end lost 3 bases, and 8 bases lay between the germline ends. TCRdb's table, derived via immunoSEQ multiplex PCR, lists solely in-frame clones and lacks some. The sample has about 34,000 clones, none seen only once. Sequencing was performed on PBMCs. This receptor was obtained from a woman aged 50 to 65 in good health and a related stem cell transplant donor. The chain recombines TRBV9 with TRBJ2-3; D is perhaps TRBD1 (5 bases). DNA of the CDR3: TGTGCCAGCAGCGTAGGGGGCAGAACAGATACGCAGTATTTT. This sequence encodes CASSVGGRTDTQYF. The full variable domain, completed using reference TRBV9 and TRBJ2-3, is DSGVTQTPKHLITATGQRVTLRCSPRSGDLSVYWYQQSLDQGLQFLIQYYNGEERAKGNILERFSAQQFPDLHSELNLSSLELGDSALYFCASSVGGRTDTQYFGPGTRLTVL.